Each of the 7 T cell receptor beta chains below was sequenced from the same sample in a study of Graves' ophthalmopathy and Graves' hyperthyroidism. Using RNA transcripts, the TCR beta CDR3 regions were amplified. RT-PCR was first run with HTBI primers, then multiplex PCR in a second round. One entry per CDR3 protein results from TCRdb running MiXCR on the multiplex PCR reads. This table holds 650,000 to 800,000 distinct CDR3 sequences, about two fifths found once. The sequencing input was peripheral blood. These receptors were obtained from an adult man with Graves' ophthalmopathy.

The genes are TRBV25-1 and TRBJ2-7; TRBD1 aligns across 7 bases. The CDR3 has 16 amino acids. The junction had 7 bases not matched to a gene; V was cut back by 2 bases and J by 0 bases. Per the germline V gene, CDR1 is MGHDK and CDR2 is SYGVNS. Here the CDR3 reads CASSETRQGVSYEQYF. In DNA form, the CDR3 reads TGTGCCAGCAGTGAAACGAGACAGGGCGTCTCCTACGAGCAGTACTTC.

Ten or more counts support this clonotype. The chain employs TRBV7-9 and TRBJ1-1; maybe TRBD1 (5 bases). Germline CDR1 SEHNR, CDR2 FQNEAQ (reference sequence). The germline V and J ends were trimmed by 6 bases and 3 bases, with 17 bases remaining between them. The CDR3 consists of 15 residues. The CDR3 loop reads CASSSPGLNHTEAFF. The CDR3 DNA reads as TGTGCCAGCAGTTCTCCGGGACTCAATCACACTGAAGCTTTCTTT.

CDR3: CASGLQDRNTEAFF. CDR3 DNA: TGTGCCAGCGGCCTCCAGGACAGAAACACTGAAGCTTTCTTT. The chain combines TRBV5-6 with TRBJ1-1, with D maybe TRBD1 (6 bases). V dropped 7 bases and J dropped 2 bases, with 15 bases sitting between them. The germline V gene has CDR1 SGHDT and CDR2 YYEEEE. CDR3 length: 14 amino acids.

This clonotype was counted at least ten times. CDR3: CASSLWRRDSPLHF. The CDR3 nucleotides read TGTGCCAGCAGTTTGTGGCGGAGAGATTCACCCCTCCACTTT. The chain has TRBV28 and TRBJ1-6; D is ambiguous. CDR3 size: 14 residues. The V and J ends lost 3 bases and 8 bases respectively, with 11 bases between them. CDR1 MDHEN and CDR2 SYDVKM come from the germline V gene.

There are many counts of this clonotype. The CDR3 DNA is TGTGCCAGCAGCTCGACTAGCGGGCTAATCTACGAGCAGTACTTC. Its translation is CASSSTSGLIYEQYF. The chain couples TRBV11-2 to TRBJ2-7; 10 bases are shared with TRBD2. This CDR3 contains 15 residues. Germline CDR1 SGHAT, CDR2 FQNNGV. J was trimmed by 3 bases and V by 4 bases; bases with no gene match: 6.

The genes are TRBV2 and TRBJ1-5; 9 bases align to TRBD1. The trim removed 5 bases at V and 7 bases at J, leaving 6 bases unmatched. This CDR3 comprises 14 residues. The germline V gene has CDR1 SNHLY and CDR2 FYNNEI. Here the CDR3 reads CASSLRQGEQPQHF. The CDR3 DNA sequence: TGTGCCAGCAGTCTGCGACAGGGGGAACAGCCCCAGCATTTT.

This chain links TRBV7-9 with TRBJ2-7; 11 positions match TRBD1. The CDR3 has 13 amino acids. The V segment lost 6 bases and the J segment 11 bases; nucleotides outside the gene matches: 9. Germline V gene data show CDR1 as SEHNR and CDR2 as FQNEAQ (reference sequence). The CDR3 loop reads CASRLDRGLREYF. The DNA for the CDR3 is TGTGCCAGCAGACTGGACAGGGGGCTCCGGGAGTACTTC.